A single sample is the source of the 9 T cell receptor beta chains below, sequenced in a study of blood T cell repertoires in COVID-19. The table came from immunoSEQ multiplex PCR; TCRdb's copy has only in-frame clones and leaves some out. Of some 300,000 clones listed, roughly nine tenths are singletons. The material sequenced was PBMCs or T cells enriched from blood (not recorded which). These receptors were obtained from a woman aged 50 to 60 who had been exposed to COVID-19.

This chain links TRBV7-2 with TRBJ1-1; D remains unclear. Trimming left V 5 bases short and J 2 bases short, with 9 bases between. Germline V gene sequence: CDR1 SGHTA, CDR2 FQGNSA. This CDR3 has 13 residues. This CDR3 is CASSRTVNTEAFF. CDR3 coding DNA: TGTGCCAGCAGCCGTACTGTCAACACTGAAGCTTTCTTT.

This sequence joins TRBV9 and TRBJ1-4; D is unclear. This CDR3 has 15 residues. V dropped 4 bases and J dropped 0 bases, with 10 bases sitting between them. Germline lookup yields CDR1 SGDLS and CDR2 YYNGEE. CDR3 protein: CASSSSVATNEKLFF. CDR3 sequence (DNA): TGTGCCAGCAGCTCTAGTGTAGCAACTAATGAAAAACTGTTTTTT.

The chain employs TRBV14 and TRBJ2-6; TRBD1 might be the D (5 bases). Germline lookup yields CDR1 SGHDN and CDR2 FVKESK. The CDR3 spans 16 residues. Trimming stripped 5 bases from V and 0 bases from J, with 11 bases between. For the CDR3, the DNA is TGTGCCAGCAGCGCCAAACAGGCCTCTGGGGCCAACGTCCTGACTTTC. Translated, it gives CASSAKQASGANVLTF.

The V call is TRBV19, the J call TRBJ1-1; 11 nucleotides agree with TRBD1. The CDR3 spans 16 residues. V lost 7 bases to trimming and J lost 6 bases; unmatched junction nucleotides: 13. The germline gives CDR1 LNHDA, CDR2 SQIVND (reference sequence). The DNA for the CDR3 is TGTGCCAGTACCCCCCTTTTGTTGGGACAGGGGGCTGAAGCTTTCTTT. It yields the protein CASTPLLLGQGAEAFF. The complete variable domain, with remaining parts taken from reference TRBV19 and TRBJ1-1, reads DGGITQSPKYLFRKEGQNVTLSCEQNLNHDAMYWYRQDPGQGLRLIYYSQIVNDFQKGDIAEGYSVSREKKESFPLTVTSAQKNPTAFYLCASTPLLLGQGAEAFFGQGTRLTVV.

About this clone: Germline and junction disagree at one end, which may indicate a read error. The V gene is TRBV4-1, the J gene TRBJ2-3, with 8 bases matching TRBD1. Germline V gene lookup returns CDR1 MGHRA and CDR2 YSYEKL. The CDR3 length is 16 residues. The CDR3 DNA sequence: TGCGCCAGCAGCCAATTCGACAGGGGCCGCACGGATACGCAGTATTTT. It yields the protein CASSQFDRGRTDTQYF.

The J gene is TRBJ2-3, the V gene TRBV15, with 7 bases fitting TRBD1. V trimming: 4 bases; J trimming: 3 bases; junction bases outside the gene matches: 4. CDR3 length: 14 residues. The germline V gene encodes CDR1 LNHNV and CDR2 YYDKDF (reference sequence). As DNA, the CDR3 is TGTGCCACCAGCAAAAGACAGGGTACAGATACGCAGTATTTT. Residues: CATSKRQGTDTQYF.

The chain couples TRBV3-1 (or the pseudogene TRBV3-2) to TRBJ2-1; D call uncertain. V shed 3 bases and J shed 5 bases, with 14 bases lying between them. This CDR3 contains 15 residues. CDR1 is LGHDT and CDR2 is YNNKEL in the germline V gene (reference sequence). The CDR3 sequence: CASSHSLASHNEQFF. The CDR3 nucleotides are TGTGCCAGCAGCCATTCACTTGCGTCCCACAATGAGCAGTTCTTC.

This rearrangement joins TRBV3-1 (or the pseudogene TRBV3-2) to TRBJ2-7, with 7 bases lining up with TRBD1. The V and J ends lost 1 base and 4 bases, in that order; junction bases with no gene match: 7. Germline CDR1 is LGHDT and CDR2 is YNNKEL (reference sequence). The CDR3 has 15 amino acids. The CDR3 reads CASSQAGQALYEQYF. CDR3 in DNA: TGTGCCAGCAGCCAAGCCGGACAGGCGCTTTACGAGCAGTACTTC.

CDR3: CASRDRVQFF. The CDR3 coding sequence is TGTGCCAGCAGGGACAGGGTGCAGTTCTTC. The rearrangement links TRBV28 to TRBJ2-1, with 8 bases matching TRBD1. The CDR3 runs to 10 residues. Looked up from germline, CDR1 is MDHEN and CDR2 is SYDVKM. Unmatched junction bases numbered 1, after V lost 6 bases and J lost 12 bases.